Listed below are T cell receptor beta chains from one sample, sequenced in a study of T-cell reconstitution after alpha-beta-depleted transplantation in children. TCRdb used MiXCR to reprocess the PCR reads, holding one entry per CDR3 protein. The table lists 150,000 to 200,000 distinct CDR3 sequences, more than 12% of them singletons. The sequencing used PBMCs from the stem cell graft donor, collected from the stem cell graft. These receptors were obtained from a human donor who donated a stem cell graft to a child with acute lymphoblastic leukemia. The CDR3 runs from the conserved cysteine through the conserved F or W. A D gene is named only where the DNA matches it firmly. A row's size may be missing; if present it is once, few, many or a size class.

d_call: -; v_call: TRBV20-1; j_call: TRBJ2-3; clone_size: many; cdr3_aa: CSAARGGWEDTQYF; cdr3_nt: TGCAGTGCGGCGAGGGGGGGTTGGGAAGATACGCAGTATTTT
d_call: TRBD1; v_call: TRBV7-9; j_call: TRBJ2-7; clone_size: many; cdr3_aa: CASSPSRGTGGFWQYF; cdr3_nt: TGTGCCAGCAGCCCCTCCCGGGGGACAGGGGGCTTTTGGCAGTACTTC
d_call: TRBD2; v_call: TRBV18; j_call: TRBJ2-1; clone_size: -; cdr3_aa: CASSPTSGPSNEQFF; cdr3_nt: TGTGCCAGCTCACCAACTAGCGGGCCCTCTAATGAGCAGTTCTTC
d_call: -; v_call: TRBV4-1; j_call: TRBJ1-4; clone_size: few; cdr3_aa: CASSQIGRAKGSEKLFF; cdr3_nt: TGCGCCAGCAGCCAGATAGGTCGGGCGAAGGGTAGTGAAAAACTGTTTTTT
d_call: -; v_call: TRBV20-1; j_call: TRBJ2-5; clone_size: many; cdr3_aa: CSARNRNFPNQETQYF; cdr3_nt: TGCAGTGCTCGTAATCGGAACTTCCCGAACCAAGAGACCCAGTACTTC
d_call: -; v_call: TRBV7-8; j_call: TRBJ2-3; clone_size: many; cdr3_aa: CASSPPALLDTQYF; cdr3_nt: TGTGCCAGCAGCCCCCCAGCCCTCCTGGATACGCAGTATTTT
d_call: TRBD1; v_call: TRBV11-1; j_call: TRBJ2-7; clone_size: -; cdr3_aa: CASSPLVQGALRYEQYF; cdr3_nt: TGTGCCAGCAGCCCTTTGGTACAGGGGGCGCTAAGGTACGAGCAGTACTTC
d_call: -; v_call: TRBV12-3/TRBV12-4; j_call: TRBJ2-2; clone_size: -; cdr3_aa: CASRKPLKSEGELFF; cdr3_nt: TGTGCCAGCAGGAAGCCCCTTAAATCAGAGGGGGAGCTGTTTTTT
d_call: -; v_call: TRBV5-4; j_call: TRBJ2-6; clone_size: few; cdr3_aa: CASSLFPSGANVLTF; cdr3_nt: TGTGCCAGCAGCTTGTTCCCCTCTGGGGCCAACGTCCTGACTTTC
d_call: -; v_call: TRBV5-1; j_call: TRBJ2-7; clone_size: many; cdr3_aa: CASSEALINRERAGVREQYF; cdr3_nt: TGCGCCAGCAGCGAGGCGTTGATCAACCGCGAGAGGGCGGGTGTAAGGGAGCAGTACTTC
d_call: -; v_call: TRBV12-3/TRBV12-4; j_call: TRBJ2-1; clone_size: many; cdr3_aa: CASTHRRGGLRTTYNEQFF; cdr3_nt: TGTGCCAGCACTCACCGTCGTGGGGGACTCCGCACCACCTACAATGAGCAGTTCTTC
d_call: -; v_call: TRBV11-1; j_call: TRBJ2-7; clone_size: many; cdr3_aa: CASSPLQGRAYEQYF; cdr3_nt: TGTGCCAGCAGCCCACTCCAGGGAAGGGCCTACGAGCAGTACTTC
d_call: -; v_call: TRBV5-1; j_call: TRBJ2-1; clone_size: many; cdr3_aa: CASRVGLTYNEQFF; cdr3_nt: TGCGCCAGCAGAGTAGGACTAACCTACAATGAGCAGTTCTTC
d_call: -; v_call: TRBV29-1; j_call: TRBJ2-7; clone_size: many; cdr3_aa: CSVEAGIDPYEQYF; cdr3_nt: TGCAGCGTTGAAGCAGGGATAGACCCCTACGAGCAGTACTTC
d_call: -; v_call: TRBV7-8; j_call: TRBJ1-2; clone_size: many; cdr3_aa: CASSPTRAVPYGYTF; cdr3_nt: TGTGCCAGCAGCCCAACACGAGCTGTACCCTATGGCTACACCTTC
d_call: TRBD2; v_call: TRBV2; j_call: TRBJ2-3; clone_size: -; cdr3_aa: CARSREQGDTQYF; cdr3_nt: TGTGCCAGATCGCGGGAGCAGGGCGATACGCAGTATTTT
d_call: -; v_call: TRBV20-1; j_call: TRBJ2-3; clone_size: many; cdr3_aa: CSARSAEAYTDTQYF; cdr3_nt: TGCAGTGCTAGAAGTGCGGAGGCCTACACAGATACGCAGTATTTT
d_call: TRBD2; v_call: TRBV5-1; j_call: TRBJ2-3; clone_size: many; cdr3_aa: CASSRSSGNTDTQYF; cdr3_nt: TGCGCCAGCAGTCGGTCCAGCGGGAACACAGATACGCAGTATTTT
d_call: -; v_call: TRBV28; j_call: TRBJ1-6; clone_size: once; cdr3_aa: CASRGGLLGPLHF; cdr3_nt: TGTGCCAGCAGAGGGGGGCTCCTAGGGCCCCTCCACTTT
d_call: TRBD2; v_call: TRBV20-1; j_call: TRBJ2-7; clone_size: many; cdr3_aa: CSARDGLAESSYEQYF; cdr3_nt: TGCAGTGCTAGAGATGGACTAGCTGAGAGCTCCTACGAGCAGTACTTC
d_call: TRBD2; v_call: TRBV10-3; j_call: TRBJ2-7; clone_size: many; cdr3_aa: CAAARTGTTNYEQYF; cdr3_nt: TGTGCCGCAGCCAGGACCGGGACTACCAACTACGAGCAGTACTTC
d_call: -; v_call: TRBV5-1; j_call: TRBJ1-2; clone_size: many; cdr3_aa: CASRINAGHSNYGYTF; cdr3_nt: TGCGCCAGCAGAATAAACGCGGGACATAGTAACTATGGCTACACCTTC
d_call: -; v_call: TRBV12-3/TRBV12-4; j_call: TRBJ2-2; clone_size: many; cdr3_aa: CASRVLGTGELFF; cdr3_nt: TGTGCCAGCAGAGTACTGGGTACCGGGGAGCTGTTTTTT
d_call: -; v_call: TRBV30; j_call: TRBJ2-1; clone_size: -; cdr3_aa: CAWSVPSYNEQFF; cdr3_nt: TGTGCCTGGAGTGTACCTTCCTACAATGAGCAGTTCTTC
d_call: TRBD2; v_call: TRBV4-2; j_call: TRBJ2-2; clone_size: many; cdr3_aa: CASSQGRWGGTGELFF; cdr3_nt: TGTGCCAGCAGCCAAGGTCGTTGGGGGGGCACCGGGGAGCTGTTTTTT
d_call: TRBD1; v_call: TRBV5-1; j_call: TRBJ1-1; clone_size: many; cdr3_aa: CASSHGTGGMNTEAFF; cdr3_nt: TGCGCCAGCAGCCACGGGACAGGGGGGATGAACACTGAAGCTTTCTTT
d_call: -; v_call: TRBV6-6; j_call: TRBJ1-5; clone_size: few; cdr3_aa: CASSFYGQPQHF; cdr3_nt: TGTGCCAGCAGTTTCTACGGTCAGCCCCAGCATTTT
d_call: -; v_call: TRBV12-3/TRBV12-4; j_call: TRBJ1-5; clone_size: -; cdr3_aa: CASSLRQPQNQPQHF; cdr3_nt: TGTGCCAGCAGTTTACGGCAGCCTCAAAATCAGCCCCAGCATTTT
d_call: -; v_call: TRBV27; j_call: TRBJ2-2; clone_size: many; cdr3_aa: CASSMGKLNTGELFF; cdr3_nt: TGTGCCAGCAGCATGGGCAAATTGAACACCGGGGAGCTGTTTTTT
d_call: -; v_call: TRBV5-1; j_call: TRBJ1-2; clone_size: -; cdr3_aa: CASSFTLTPNYGYTF; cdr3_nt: TGCGCCAGCAGCTTCACTCTTACCCCTAACTATGGCTACACCTTC
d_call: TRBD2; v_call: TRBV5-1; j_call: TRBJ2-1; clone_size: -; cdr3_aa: CASSLSPSAGGVKDEQFF; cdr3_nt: TGCGCCAGCAGCTTGTCCCCCTCCGCGGGAGGCGTTAAAGATGAGCAGTTCTTC
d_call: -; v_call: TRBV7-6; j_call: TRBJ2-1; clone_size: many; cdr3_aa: CASSLARGNEQFF; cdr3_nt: TGTGCCAGCAGCTTGGCCAGAGGCAATGAGCAGTTCTTC
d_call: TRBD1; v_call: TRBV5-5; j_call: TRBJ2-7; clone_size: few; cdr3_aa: CASSQGQGSKEQYF; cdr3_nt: TGTGCCAGCAGCCAGGGACAGGGGTCGAAAGAGCAGTACTTC
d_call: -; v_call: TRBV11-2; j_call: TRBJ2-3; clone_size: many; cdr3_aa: CASSLGGRVADTQYF; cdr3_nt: TGTGCCAGCAGCTTGGGCGGGCGGGTTGCGGATACGCAGTATTTT
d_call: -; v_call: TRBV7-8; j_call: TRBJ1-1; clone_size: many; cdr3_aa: CASSASRGHREAFF; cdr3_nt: TGTGCCAGCAGCGCCTCTAGGGGACACCGCGAAGCTTTCTTT
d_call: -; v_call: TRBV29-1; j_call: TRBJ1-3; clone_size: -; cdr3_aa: CSVEEGEQGNTIYF; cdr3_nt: TGCAGCGTTGAAGAGGGCGAACAGGGAAACACCATATATTTT
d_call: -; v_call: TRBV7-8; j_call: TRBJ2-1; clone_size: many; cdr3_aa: CASSKYPEGNNEQFF; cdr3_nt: TGTGCCAGCAGCAAATACCCCGAAGGGAACAATGAGCAGTTCTTC
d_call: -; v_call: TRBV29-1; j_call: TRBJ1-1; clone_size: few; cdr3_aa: CSVERGRNTEAFF; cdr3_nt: TGCAGCGTTGAACGGGGAAGGAACACTGAAGCTTTCTTT
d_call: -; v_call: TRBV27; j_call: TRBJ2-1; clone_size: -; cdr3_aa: CASSFSFGGFDSYNEQFF; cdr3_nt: TGTGCCAGCAGTTTCAGTTTCGGCGGTTTCGACTCCTACAATGAGCAGTTCTTC
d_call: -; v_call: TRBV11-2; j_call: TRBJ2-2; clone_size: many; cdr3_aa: CASSLDRDFTGELFF; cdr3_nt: TGTGCCAGCAGCTTAGACCGGGACTTTACCGGGGAGCTGTTTTTT
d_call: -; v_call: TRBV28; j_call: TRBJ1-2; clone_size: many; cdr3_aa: CASSYPRGVYGYTF; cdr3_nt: TGTGCCAGCAGTTACCCTCGGGGGGTCTATGGCTACACCTTC
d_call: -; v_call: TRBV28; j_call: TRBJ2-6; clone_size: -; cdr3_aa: CASNPSVAGANVLTF; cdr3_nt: TGTGCCAGCAATCCATCGGTCGCTGGGGCCAACGTCCTGACTTTC
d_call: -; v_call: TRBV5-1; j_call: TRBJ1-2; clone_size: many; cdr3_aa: CASSLGTNYGYTF; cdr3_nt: TGCGCCAGCAGCTTGGGGACAAACTATGGCTACACCTTC
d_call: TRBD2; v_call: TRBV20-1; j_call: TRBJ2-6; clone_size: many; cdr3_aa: CSARDPGLAGAGSRAPGANVLTF; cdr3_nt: TGCAGTGCTAGAGATCCGGGACTAGCGGGAGCAGGCTCTAGGGCCCCTGGGGCCAACGTCCTGACTTTC
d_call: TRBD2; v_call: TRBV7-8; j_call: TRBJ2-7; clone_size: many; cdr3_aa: CASSFTETSGSFYEQYF; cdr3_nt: TGTGCCAGCAGCTTCACCGAAACTAGCGGGAGTTTCTACGAGCAGTACTTC
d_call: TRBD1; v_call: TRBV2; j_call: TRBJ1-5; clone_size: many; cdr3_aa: CASSTGDGGQPQHF; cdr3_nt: TGTGCCAGCAGCACAGGGGATGGGGGTCAGCCCCAGCATTTT
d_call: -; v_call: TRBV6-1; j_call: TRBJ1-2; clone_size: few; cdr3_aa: CASSLTSNMHGYTF; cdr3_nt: TGTGCCAGCAGTCTTACCTCAAACATGCATGGCTACACCTTC
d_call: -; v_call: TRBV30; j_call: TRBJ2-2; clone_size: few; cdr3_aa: CAWSPGSPNTGELFF; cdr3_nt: TGTGCCTGGAGTCCTGGGTCCCCCAACACCGGGGAGCTGTTTTTT
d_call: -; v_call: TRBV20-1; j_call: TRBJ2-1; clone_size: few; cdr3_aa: CSATPHGGLANNEQFF; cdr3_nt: TGCAGTGCCACACCCCACGGGGGGCTAGCTAACAATGAGCAGTTCTTC